This T cell receptor beta chain was obtained from a study of T-cell memory formation after mild COVID-19. About the study: Largely, the TCR clusters proved donor specific. General study points: Several responding clones turned up in pre-infection memory, indicating that cross-reactive memory may have taken part.

TCRdb fed the 5' RACE reads into MiXCR, producing one record per CDR3 protein. The table has about 340,000 distinct CDR3 sequences, roughly 21% seen once. This clonotype was counted many times. Antigen unknown. V was pared by 4 bases and J by 0 bases, with 10 bases between. The CDR3 loop spans 15 amino acids. Germline V CDR1 and CDR2: SGHRS, YFSETQ. The specimen sequenced was PBMCs or a T cell subset sorted from them (not recorded which). V is TRBV5-1 and J is TRBJ2-2; D might be TRBD2 (6 bases). The receptor was isolated from an adult woman who had mild COVID-19 (a few samples of this study predate the infection). Cell type and time point are not known. The CDR3 coding sequence is TGCGCCAGCAGCCCAGCGGGCCCGAACACCGGGGAGCTGTTTTTT. Its protein is CASSPAGPNTGELFF.